Detailed here is one TCR beta chain. Its antigen is unidentified. This CDR3 is 15 amino acids long. V lost 5 bases to trimming and J lost 2 bases, with 12 bases between them. From germline, CDR1 is LNHDA and CDR2 SQIVND (reference sequence). Sequencing was performed with immunoSEQ multiplex PCR; in TCRdb, only in-frame clones are kept and a portion is missing. The repertoire consists of tens of thousands of clones, with around 82% occurring once and the leading ten covering around 3.8%. This specimen belongs to a study of OX40 agonist ivuxolimab in advanced cancers. Overall study results and limits: People who partly responded at 0.1-3.0 mg/kg had some of the least clonal expansion seen. The study observed clonal expansion of CD4+ and CD8+ blood T cells by week 6 at 0.1 to 3.0 mg/kg.

Sampled blood was obtained at baseline, cycle 4 day 1, and cycle 7 day 1. The clonotype originates from an adult with an advanced solid tumor such as melanoma, head and neck, liver or kidney cancer. The sample was CD4+ or CD8+ T cells sorted from blood, taken in a trial of the OX40 agonist ivuxolimab. The chain links TRBV19 to TRBJ1-4; D possibly corresponds to TRBD1 (5 bases). CDR3 amino acids: CASSHPGPTNEKLFF. The CDR3 nucleotides are TGTGCCAGTAGTCACCCGGGGCCGACTAATGAAAAACTGTTTTTT.